This T cell receptor beta chain was documented in a study of graft-versus-host responses after intestinal transplantation. TCRdb's copy holds only in-frame clones and misses some; the assay was immunoSEQ multiplex PCR. In the table there are about 21,000 clones, approximately 92% of which are singletons. Worth noting for this clone: Its antigen remains unknown.

Germline assignment: CDR1 ENHRY and CDR2 SYGVKD. The ends lost 3 bases at V and 8 bases at J; junction bases unmatched: 10. CDR3 size: 15 residues. General study results and limits: Those patients showing graft-donor T cell macrochimerism displayed high graft-versus-host to host-versus-graft clonal ratios in allografts. Recipient marrow contained GvH clones, some of which appeared first in ileum or blood.

This sequence originates from a human patient who received an intestinal transplant, so some T cells may come from the graft donor. The chain employs TRBV10-3 and TRBJ2-1; 7 bases map to TRBD2. Sequences were derived from PBMCs, sampled about 260 days after intestinal transplant. CDR3 amino acids: CAISDSSGPFDEQFF. The CDR3 DNA sequence: TGTGCCATCAGTGATTCTAGCGGACCTTTCGATGAGCAGTTCTTC.